A selection of T cell receptor beta chains follows, all from one sample in a study of blood T cells in healthy people across ages. TCRdb re-called the 5' RACE reads through MiXCR, storing one row per CDR3 protein. The data contain approximately 2,000,000 distinct CDR3 sequences, about 39% of them singletons. The sample was blood. These receptors all come from a human donor in good health. Both conserved end residues are part of each CDR3. Each record gives: J gene, D gene, clone size, V gene, CDR3 DNA, CDR3 protein. The D gene is left open where the match is weak. A clone size is listed for some rows: how often the clone was seen (once, few, many), or a class if it is expanded.

TRBJ2-4 | NA | NA | TRBV7-2 | TGTGCCAGCAGCTTAGTGGCGGCGGGGGCTGCCAAAAACATTCAGTACTTC | CASSLVAAGAAKNIQYF
TRBJ1-2 | TRBD1 | few | TRBV2 | TGTGCCCCTAAACAGGGGGCGGGGGGCTACACCTTC | CAPKQGAGGYTF
TRBJ2-7 | NA | few | TRBV4-1 | TGCGCCAGCAGCCAAGATGCTACCGGGGCAGCCTACGAGCAGTACTTC | CASSQDATGAAYEQYF
TRBJ1-1 | NA | NA | TRBV12-3/TRBV12-4 | TGTGCCAGCAGACCTAGTCGGGGATTCGGTGAAGCTTTCTTT | CASRPSRGFGEAFF
TRBJ1-5 | NA | NA | TRBV4-3 | TGCGCCAGCAGCCAAGACGCGTACCGCAGTAATCAGCCCCAGCATTTT | CASSQDAYRSNQPQHF
TRBJ2-2 | NA | NA | TRBV29-1 | TGCAGCGCCAGGGGGACAGCGGGCACCGGGGAGCTGTTTTTT | CSARGTAGTGELFF
TRBJ2-7 | NA | NA | TRBV5-1 | TGCGCCACGTGTGGTGTCCCCTACGAGCAGTACTTC | CATCGVPYEQYF
TRBJ2-1 | TRBD2 | once | TRBV20-1 | TGCAGTGCTAGTGGACTAGCGACCTACAATGAGCAGTTCTTC | CSASGLATYNEQFF
TRBJ2-1 | NA | once | TRBV20-1 | TGCAGTGCTGTCTCGACAGTCTACAATGAGCAGTTCTTC | CSAVSTVYNEQFF
TRBJ1-6 | NA | NA | TRBV10-3 | TGTGCCACCGGACATCCTAATTCACCCCTCCACTTT | CATGHPNSPLHF
TRBJ2-2 | TRBD2 | NA | TRBV4-3 | TGCGCCAGCAGCCAAGGAGTAGCGGGGAACACCGGGGAGCTGTTTTTT | CASSQGVAGNTGELFF
TRBJ2-5 | NA | NA | TRBV15 | TGTGCCACCCAATGGGGGTTACAAGAGACCCAGTACTTC | CATQWGLQETQYF
TRBJ2-7 | NA | few | TRBV27 | TGTGCCAGCAGGCCCTCAGGGTCCCCCTACGAGCAGTACTTC | CASRPSGSPYEQYF